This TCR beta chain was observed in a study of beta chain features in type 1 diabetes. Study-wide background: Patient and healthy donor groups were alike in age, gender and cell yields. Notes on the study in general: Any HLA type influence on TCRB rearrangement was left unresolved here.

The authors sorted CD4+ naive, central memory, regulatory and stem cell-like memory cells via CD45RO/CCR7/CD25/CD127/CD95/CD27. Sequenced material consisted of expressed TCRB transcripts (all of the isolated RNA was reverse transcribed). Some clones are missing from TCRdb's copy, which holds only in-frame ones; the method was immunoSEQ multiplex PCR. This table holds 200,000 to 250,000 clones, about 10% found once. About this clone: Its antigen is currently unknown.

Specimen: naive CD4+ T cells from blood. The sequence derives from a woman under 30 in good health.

In DNA, the CDR3 is TGTGCCAGCAGGGTAGACAAAAACCGGGAGACCCAGTACTTC. Translating it yields CASRVDKNRETQYF. The genes are TRBV5-4 and TRBJ2-5; D uncertain. Deletions cut 5 bases from V and 5 bases from J, with 16 bases between. Germline V gene lookup returns CDR1 SGHNT and CDR2 YYREEE (reference sequence). The CDR3 runs 14 residues.